This is a list of T cell receptor beta chains from one sample in a study of CD8 T cells in Susac syndrome. TCRdb itself ran the immunoSEQ multiplex PCR reads through MiXCR, one entry per CDR3 protein. The table records approximately 300,000 distinct CDR3 sequences, around 85% of them present only once. The sequenced sample consisted of CD8+ T cells from PBMCs. The receptors here all came from a human donor with multiple sclerosis. CDR3s include the opening cysteine and the closing phenylalanine or tryptophan. D genes are given only for firm matches. Rows give clone size only sometimes, using once, few, many, or a class for an expanded clone.

TRBV6-1,NA,TRBJ2-1,once,TGTGCCAGCAGCCCCCCCCGGACTGGCGCGGCCTACAATGAGCAGTTCTTC,CASSPPRTGAAYNEQFF
TRBV27,NA,TRBJ2-7,NA,TGTGCCAGCAGTTTCGGACACCTCTACGAGCAGTACTTC,CASSFGHLYEQYF
TRBV5-1,TRBD1,TRBJ1-1,NA,TGCGCCAGCAGCAATATGGGACAGGGGGCGCCTGAAGCTTTCTTT,CASSNMGQGAPEAFF
TRBV23-1,NA,TRBJ2-3,NA,TGCGCCAGCAGTCAATCCCCGGTGAGACAGGGACTGGATACGCAGTATTTT,CASSQSPVRQGLDTQYF
TRBV19,TRBD1,TRBJ2-7,NA,TGTGCCAGTAGTGTGACAGGGGCGTCCTACGAGCAGTACTTC,CASSVTGASYEQYF
TRBV15,NA,TRBJ1-5,NA,TGTGCCACCAGCAGAGAATCGGCAGTAAATCAGCCCCAGCATTTT,CATSRESAVNQPQHF
TRBV24-1,TRBD2,TRBJ2-1,NA,TGTGCCACCAGTGACCCGGGACTAGCGGGAGGGCATGAGCAGTTCTTC,CATSDPGLAGGHEQFF
TRBV7-9,NA,TRBJ2-5,NA,TGTGCCAGCAGCCGCCCCCCCGCAGGTTTTCAAGAGACCCAGTACTTC,CASSRPPAGFQETQYF
TRBV3-1,NA,TRBJ2-3,NA,TGTGCCAGAAGGAAAGCGGAACCCACAGATACGCAGTATTTT,CARRKAEPTDTQYF
TRBV12-3/TRBV12-4,NA,TRBJ2-7,NA,TGTGCCAGCAGTCCGATTGGACCCTACGAGCAGTACTTC,CASSPIGPYEQYF
TRBV7-9,TRBD1,TRBJ1-1,NA,TGTGCCAGCAGCACCCGACAGGGGGCGCCCACTGAAGCTTTCTTT,CASSTRQGAPTEAFF
TRBV7-8,TRBD1,TRBJ1-1,NA,TGTGCCAGCAGCTTCCCCTACGCGGGACAGGGGGGCCCTTTCTTT,CASSFPYAGQGGPFF
TRBV20-1,TRBD1,TRBJ2-7,NA,TGCAGTGCCCCGGGACAGGGCCAGGACGAGCAGTACTTC,CSAPGQGQDEQYF